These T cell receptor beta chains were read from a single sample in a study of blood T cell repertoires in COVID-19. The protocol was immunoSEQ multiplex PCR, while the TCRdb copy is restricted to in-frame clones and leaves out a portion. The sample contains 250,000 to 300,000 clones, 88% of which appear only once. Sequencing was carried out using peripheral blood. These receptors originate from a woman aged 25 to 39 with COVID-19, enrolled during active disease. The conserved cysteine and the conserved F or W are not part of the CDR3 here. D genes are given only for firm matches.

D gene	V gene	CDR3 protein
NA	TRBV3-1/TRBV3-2	ASSQSFVNTEAF
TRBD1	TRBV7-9	ASGYRGTGYEQY
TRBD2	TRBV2	ASSVLTSDSYNEQF
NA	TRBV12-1	ASSFVGPPPRGSNQPQH
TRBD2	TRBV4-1	ASSPRTSWDIQY
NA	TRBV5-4	ASSGELADTQY
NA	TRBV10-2	ASSESAGSTDTQY
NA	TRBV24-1	ATSDLKGDTGELF
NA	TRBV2	ASKGAIYEQF
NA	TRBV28	ASSSRFGGYEQY
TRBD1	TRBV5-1	ASSSDRGTSYNEQF
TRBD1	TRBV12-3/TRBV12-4	ASSLGQGVLWF
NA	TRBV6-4	ASSDSTHYSNQPQH
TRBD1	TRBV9	ASSEGGTGSEQY
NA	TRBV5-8	ASRDIHGAF
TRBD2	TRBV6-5	ASKHSGAGRNEQF
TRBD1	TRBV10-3	AISGFRTGATVRTEAF
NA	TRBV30	AWSAVYYEQY
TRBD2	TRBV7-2	ASSSSGRAYEQY
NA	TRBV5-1	ASSLAAGLSTEAF
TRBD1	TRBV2	ANGYRGNTEAF
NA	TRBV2	ASSENRSYEQY
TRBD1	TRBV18	ASSPGTGPAF
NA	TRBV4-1	ASSRNPGANVLT
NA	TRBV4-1	ASSQETSPSDMGVY
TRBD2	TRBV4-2	ASSQDYGLAGGDEQF
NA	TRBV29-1	SVEVAAYEQY
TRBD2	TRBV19	ASRAGTSTNEQF
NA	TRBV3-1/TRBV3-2	ASAQNTEAF
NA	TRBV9	ASSGEDGETQY
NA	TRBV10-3	AISGPQAVADTQY
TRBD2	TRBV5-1	ASSLGLAEYNEQF
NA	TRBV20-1	SAKDTEQF
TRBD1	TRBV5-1	ASSRDRGDEKLF
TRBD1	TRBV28	ASSPPTGGAKPQH
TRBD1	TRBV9	ASSGIRDSNSPLH
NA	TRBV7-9	ASSFLSAMETQY
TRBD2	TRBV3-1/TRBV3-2	ASSFALALDTGELF
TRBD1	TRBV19	ASSGQGAPYGYT
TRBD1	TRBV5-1	ASRSGTGYNEQF
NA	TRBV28	ASAPRGYYGYT
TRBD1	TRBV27	ASSFGDSSNEQY
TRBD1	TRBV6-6	ASSYGQAGQPQH
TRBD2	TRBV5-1	ASRPTSGSYNEQF
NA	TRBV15	ATSRDLGGLTYEQY
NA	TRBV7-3	ASSLDGRRSTDTQY
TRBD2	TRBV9	ASSVGLAGGSSTDTQY
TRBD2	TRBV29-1	SVGTSGPYEQY
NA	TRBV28	ASSSSGIRNQPQH
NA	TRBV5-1	ASSLALGSGYEQY
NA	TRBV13	ASSSLRGSNYGYT
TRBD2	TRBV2	ASRVAGERLAKNIQY
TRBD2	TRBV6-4	ASSVAGGDTNEQF
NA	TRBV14	ASSPDGGGELF
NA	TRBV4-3	ASSQGSGGNEKLF
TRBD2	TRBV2	ASSGVGGYNEQF
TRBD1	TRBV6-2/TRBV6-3	ASSGQGAGTEAF
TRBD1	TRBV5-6	ASSFLDRVAGELF
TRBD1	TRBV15	ATSRTPGTENTEAF